These 26 T cell receptor beta chains came from one sample sequenced in a study of blood T cell repertoires in COVID-19. This table comes from immunoSEQ multiplex PCR, and its TCRdb copy is limited to in-frame clones, with some not included. The sample carries about 200,000 clones, about 90% recorded once. Sequenced input: PBMCs or T cells enriched from blood (not recorded which). These receptors were taken from a woman in her 30s who had recovered from COVID-19.

The chain links TRBV28 to TRBJ1-2; no clear D gene. The CDR3 extends over 14 amino acids. Trimming pared 8 bases from V and 0 bases from J, leaving 13 bases between. CDR1 MDHEN and CDR2 SYDVKM come from the germline V gene. In nucleotides, the CDR3 is TGTGCCAGCGGAGCGGGGTTTGCTAACTATGGCTACACCTTC. Encoded protein: CASGAGFANYGYTF.

The chain employs TRBV5-8 and TRBJ1-2; tentatively, D is TRBD1 (5 bases). V lost 2 bases and J 7 bases, leaving 9 bases between the germline ends. Germline CDR1 and CDR2: SGHTS and YDEGEE. The CDR3 loop spans 12 amino acids. The CDR3 protein is CASSFRAIGYTF. The CDR3 bases are TGTGCCAGCAGCTTCAGGGCCATTGGCTACACCTTC.

The chain's CDR3 is CASMAPPYNEQFF. CDR3 nucleotides: TGCGCCAGCATGGCTCCACCCTACAATGAGCAGTTCTTC. J is TRBJ2-1 and V is TRBV5-1; D gene ambiguous. CDR3 length: 13 residues. Per the germline V gene, CDR1 is SGHRS and CDR2 is YFSETQ. The V gene lost 6 bases and the J gene lost 2 bases, with 9 bases spanning the gap.

In this sample, this clone turned up once. V gene TRBV3-1 (or the pseudogene TRBV3-2) combines with J gene TRBJ2-2; TRBD2 is a possible D gene (5 bases). The CDR3 contains 13 residues. Germline V lookup: CDR1 LGHDT, CDR2 YNNKEL (reference sequence). Trimming took off 8 bases at V and 3 bases at J, with 10 bases between the two ends. The CDR3 DNA follows: TGTGCCAGCGGATGGCGGGACACCGGGGAGCTGTTTTTT. Protein: CASGWRDTGELFF.

This sequence joins TRBV12-5 and TRBJ2-1, with D possibly TRBD2 on 5 matching bases. Germline assignment: CDR1 LGHNT and CDR2 FRNRAP. The CDR3 extends over 12 amino acids. Trimming took 3 bases from V and 8 from J, leaving 8 bases between them. The CDR3 DNA reads TGTGCTAGTGGTTTTTCAGCGGATGAGCAGTTCTTC. Encoded protein: CASGFSADEQFF.

This sequence joins TRBV11-3 and TRBJ1-4; 11 bases fit TRBD1. This CDR3 region has 16 residues. V trimming: 5 bases; J trimming: 7 bases; junction bases outside the gene matches: 9. Germline V CDR1 and CDR2: SGHNT, YENEEA. The CDR3 nucleotides are TGTGCCAGCAGCCCCCCCCGGACAGGGGGCTTTGAAAAACTGTTTTTT. It is translated as CASSPPRTGGFEKLFF. Looking up the rest from reference TRBV11-3 and TRBJ1-4 gives the full variable domain: EAGVVQSPRYKIIEKKQPVAFWCNPISGHNTLYWYLQNLGQGPELLIRYENEEAVDDSQLPKDRFSAERLKGVDSTLKIQPAELGDSAVYLCASSPPRTGGFEKLFFGSGTQLSVL.

This chain links TRBV30 with TRBJ1-4; D possibly corresponds to TRBD1 (5 bases). V was trimmed by 5 bases and J by 3 bases, leaving 10 bases between them. Germline V gene lookup returns CDR1 GTSNPN and CDR2 SVGIG (reference sequence). There are 13 residues in the CDR3. CDR3 amino acids: CAWGEGPNEKLFF. CDR3 DNA sequence: TGTGCCTGGGGGGAGGGACCTAATGAAAAACTGTTTTTT.

The chain joins TRBV19 to TRBJ1-2; D may be TRBD1 (6 bases). CDR3 size: 15 residues. V lost 3 bases, J lost 4 bases, and 15 bases lay in between. Germline assignment: CDR1 LNHDA and CDR2 SQIVND (reference sequence). The chain's CDR3 is CASSMFDRDTYGYTF. The CDR3, as DNA: TGTGCCAGTAGTATGTTTGATCGGGACACCTATGGCTACACCTTC.

The chain employs TRBV5-4 and TRBJ1-1, with 9 bases matching TRBD1. Germline assignment: CDR1 SGHNT and CDR2 YYREEE (reference sequence). The CDR3 is 13 amino acids. V lost 5 bases to trimming and J lost 5 bases; unmatched junction nucleotides: 4. The CDR3 sequence is CASSGTGRTEAFF. For the CDR3, the DNA is TGTGCCAGCAGTGGGACAGGGAGGACTGAAGCTTTCTTT.

This clone was observed once. The chain joins TRBV19 to TRBJ2-7, with 10 bases identical to TRBD1. Germline V gene sequence: CDR1 LNHDA, CDR2 SQIVND (reference sequence). The CDR3 has 15 residues. Trimming removed 5 bases from V and 1 base from J; junction bases left unmatched: 5. In nucleotides, the CDR3 is TGTGCCAGTAGTGGCCGGACAGGGGGATCCTACGAGCAGTACTTC. Translated, it gives CASSGRTGGSYEQYF.

This chain links TRBV19 with TRBJ1-2; maybe TRBD1 (5 bases). Germline lookup yields CDR1 LNHDA and CDR2 SQIVND (reference sequence). V lost 8 bases to trimming and J lost 8 bases, with 18 bases between them. This CDR3 has 13 residues. The DNA of the CDR3 is TGTGCCAGTCGTTGGACAAGGGATCAAGGCTACACCTTC. Residues: CASRWTRDQGYTF.

The chain recombines TRBV5-5 with TRBJ2-3; TRBD1 matches at 10 bases. The CDR3 sequence is 16 residues long. J gave up 4 bases and V 7 bases, and 12 bases lay outside the gene matches. CDR1 is SGHKS and CDR2 is YYEKEE in the germline V gene (reference sequence). The CDR3 spells CASGGPGTGDPDTQYF. The CDR3 DNA reads TGTGCCAGCGGCGGGCCAGGGACAGGGGATCCAGATACGCAGTATTTT.

This clone has only a few counts. The J gene is TRBJ1-5, the V gene TRBV30, with TRBD1 identical over 9 bases. J gave up 4 bases and V 5 bases, and 3 bases lay outside the gene matches. The CDR3 is made up of 13 amino acids. Germline CDR1 reads GTSNPN; CDR2 reads SVGIG (reference sequence). DNA of the CDR3: TGTGCCTGGGACAGGGGGAGAAATCAGCCCCAGCATTTT. Its translation is CAWDRGRNQPQHF.

V is TRBV28 and J is TRBJ1-5; 7 positions agree with TRBD1. Germline V gives CDR1 MDHEN, CDR2 SYDVKM. The J segment lost 0 bases and the V segment lost 5 bases, leaving 10 bases of the junction unmatched. CDR3 size: 17 residues. In nucleotides, the CDR3 is TGTGCCAGCAGTACCGCGACAGACAGGGATAGCAATCAGCCCCAGCATTTT. This codes for CASSTATDRDSNQPQHF. The variable domain in full, with the rest retrieved from reference TRBV28 and TRBJ1-5, is DVKVTQSSRYLVKRTGEKVFLECVQDMDHENMFWYRQDPGLGLRLIYFSYDVKMKEKGDIPEGYSVSREKKERFSLILESASTNQTSMYLCASSTATDRDSNQPQHFGDGTRLSIL.

This clone was recorded once. The genes are TRBV5-4 and TRBJ1-2; TRBD1 matches at 8 bases. After removal of 9 bases from V and 4 bases from J, the junction contained 11 bases not matched to a gene. The V gene's germline CDR1 is SGHNT and CDR2 YYREEE (reference sequence). This CDR3 comprises 14 residues. CDR3 region: CATSYRGDSYGYTF. In DNA form, the CDR3 reads TGTGCCACTTCCTACAGGGGGGATTCCTATGGCTACACCTTC.

The gene calls are TRBV13 and TRBJ2-7, with D perhaps TRBD2 (6 bases). The V gene lost 2 bases and the J gene lost 2 bases, with 16 bases spanning the gap. The CDR3 sequence is 16 residues long. Per the germline V gene, CDR1 is PRHDT and CDR2 is FYEKMQ (reference sequence). This CDR3 is CASSLRVGLETYEQYF. In nucleotides, the CDR3 is TGTGCCAGCAGCTTAAGGGTGGGACTCGAAACCTACGAGCAGTACTTC.

The CDR3 loop reads CASSVDSGLNQPQHF. DNA for the CDR3: TGTGCCAGCAGCGTAGACTCTGGGCTGAATCAGCCCCAGCATTTT. The chain uses TRBV9 and TRBJ1-5; D remains unclear. Trimming pared 0 bases from V and 4 bases from J, leaving 11 bases between. The germline V gene encodes CDR1 SGDLS and CDR2 YYNGEE. The CDR3 sequence is 15 residues long.

The rearrangement uses TRBV27 and TRBJ2-1; 8 bases are a match to TRBD1. Germline CDR1 reads MNHEY; CDR2 reads SMNVEV (reference sequence). Trimming cost V 1 base and J 9 bases; bases outside gene matches: 8. The CDR3 extends over 15 amino acids. CDR3 sequence: CASSLLDRGAGEQFF. CDR3 bases: TGTGCCAGCAGTTTATTAGACAGGGGTGCGGGTGAGCAGTTCTTC.

This sequence joins TRBV30 and TRBJ2-1; 8 bases fit TRBD2. J lost 4 bases, V lost 2 bases, and 1 base had no gene match. Germline lookup yields CDR1 GTSNPN and CDR2 SVGIG (reference sequence). The CDR3 runs to 13 residues. The CDR3 sequence is CAWSSGGYNEQFF. CDR3 bases: TGTGCCTGGAGTAGCGGGGGTTACAATGAGCAGTTCTTC.

The J gene is TRBJ2-2, the V gene TRBV18, with 9 bases matching TRBD2. The CDR3 has 15 residues. After removal of 6 bases from V and 5 bases from J, the junction contained 7 bases not matched to a gene. Germline V gene lookup returns CDR1 KGHSH and CDR2 LQKENI. CDR3 coding DNA: TGTGCCAGCTCTACTCCGACTAGCGGTACCGGGGAGCTGTTTTTT. Translated, it gives CASSTPTSGTGELFF.

The chain carries TRBV3-1 (or the pseudogene TRBV3-2) and TRBJ2-7, with no clear D. Trimming cost V 0 bases and J 0 bases, with 6 bases left between them. Germline V gives CDR1 LGHDT, CDR2 YNNKEL (reference sequence). The CDR3 totals 14 residues. CDR3: CASSQETSSYEQYF. In DNA form, the CDR3 reads TGTGCCAGCAGCCAAGAAACCAGCTCCTACGAGCAGTACTTC.

The V and J genes are TRBV2 and TRBJ2-7, with D unclear. Trimming removed 0 bases from V and 3 bases from J, with 15 bases in between. Germline CDR1 SNHLY, CDR2 FYNNEI. The length of the CDR3 is 16 residues. The CDR3 region is CASSEAQRGGYYEQYF. CDR3 DNA: TGTGCCAGCAGTGAAGCCCAACGCGGTGGGTACTACGAGCAGTACTTC. Full variable domain (rest looked up from reference TRBV2 and TRBJ2-7): EPEVTQTPSHQVTQMGQEVILRCVPISNHLYFYWYRQILGQKVEFLVSFYNNEISEKSEIFDDQFSVERPDGSNFTLKIRSTKLEDSAMYFCASSEAQRGGYYEQYFGPGTRLTVT.

The chain recombines TRBV24-1 with TRBJ2-1, with a tentative D call TRBD1 (6 bases). Trimming stripped 3 bases from V and 8 bases from J, with 13 bases between. CDR3 length: 14 amino acids. From germline, CDR1 is KGHDR and CDR2 SFDVKD. The DNA of the CDR3 is TGTGCCACCAGTGATGACAGGTGGGCGGATGAGCAGTTCTTC. Residues: CATSDDRWADEQFF.

This clone was observed a single time. The V call is TRBV7-9, the J call TRBJ2-1; 8 nucleotides align to TRBD2. J lost 3 bases, V lost 6 bases, and 7 bases had no gene match. CDR3 length: 15 residues. The V gene's germline CDR1 is SEHNR and CDR2 FQNEAQ (reference sequence). The DNA for the CDR3 is TGTGCCAGCAGTCTTAGCGGGGACATCTACAATGAGCAGTTCTTC. Its protein product is CASSLSGDIYNEQFF.

The J gene is TRBJ2-5, the V gene TRBV7-2; tentatively, D is TRBD1 (6 bases). V gave up 2 bases and J gave up 2 bases, with 12 bases separating them. The CDR3 has 15 residues. Germline V gene sequence: CDR1 SGHTA, CDR2 FQGNSA. CDR3 amino acids: CASSLHGTIQETQYF. Here the CDR3 DNA reads TGTGCCAGCAGCTTACATGGGACAATACAAGAGACCCAGTACTTC.

The chain joins TRBV5-1 to TRBJ1-5, with unresolved D. V was pared by 4 bases and J by 0 bases, with 11 bases between. CDR3 length: 15 amino acids. The germline gives CDR1 SGHRS, CDR2 YFSETQ. This CDR3 reads CASSLRGDSNQPQHF. In nucleotides, the CDR3 is TGCGCCAGCAGCCTCCGTGGAGATAGCAATCAGCCCCAGCATTTT. Full variable domain (remainder filled in from reference TRBV5-1 and TRBJ1-5): KAGVTQTPRYLIKTRGQQVTLSCSPISGHRSVSWYQQTPGQGLQFLFEYFSETQRNKGNFPGRFSGRQFSNSRSEMNVSTLELGDSALYLCASSLRGDSNQPQHFGDGTRLSIL.